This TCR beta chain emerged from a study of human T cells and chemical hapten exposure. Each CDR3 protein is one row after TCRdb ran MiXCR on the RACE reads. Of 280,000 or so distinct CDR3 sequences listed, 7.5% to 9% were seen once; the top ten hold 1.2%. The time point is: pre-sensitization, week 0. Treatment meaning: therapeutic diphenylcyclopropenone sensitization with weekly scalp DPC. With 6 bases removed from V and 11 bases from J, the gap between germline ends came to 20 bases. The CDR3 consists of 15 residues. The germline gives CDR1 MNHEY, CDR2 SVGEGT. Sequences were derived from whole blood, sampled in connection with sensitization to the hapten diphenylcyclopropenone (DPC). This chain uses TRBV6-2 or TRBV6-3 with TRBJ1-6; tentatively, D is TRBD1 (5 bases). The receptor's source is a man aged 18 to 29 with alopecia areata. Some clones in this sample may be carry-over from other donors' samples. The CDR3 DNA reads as TGTGCCAGCAGAGGGACCGATAATCAATGGCCACCCCTCCACTTT. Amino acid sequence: CASRGTDNQWPPLHF.